One sample yielded the 27 T cell receptor beta chains listed below, sequenced in a study of blood T cell repertoires in COVID-19. This table comes from immunoSEQ multiplex PCR, and its TCRdb copy is limited to in-frame clones, with some not included. This table holds about 230,000 clones, 84% found once. Source material: peripheral blood. These receptors were collected from a man in his forties who had recovered from COVID-19.

The gene calls are TRBV6-6 and TRBJ2-1; 12 bases align to TRBD2. The trim removed 5 bases at V and 2 bases at J, leaving 1 base unmatched. CDR3 length: 15 residues. The germline gives CDR1 MNHNY, CDR2 SVGAGI (reference sequence). The CDR3 bases are TGTGCCAGCAGTCGGACTAGCGGGGCCTACAATGAGCAGTTCTTC. Its translation: CASSRTSGAYNEQFF.

The rearrangement links TRBV27 to TRBJ2-7, with TRBD2 as a possible D gene (6 bases). The CDR3 sequence is 14 residues long. The ends were cut back, 4 bases at V and 4 bases at J, with 14 bases in the middle. CDR1 and CDR2 (germline): MNHEY, SMNVEV (reference sequence). The CDR3 loop reads CASSSPGLGYEQYF. CDR3 nucleotides: TGTGCCAGCAGTTCGCCGGGACTTGGGTACGAGCAGTACTTC.

This chain connects TRBV3-1 (or the pseudogene TRBV3-2) to TRBJ1-1; TRBD1 is a possible D gene (6 bases). The CDR3 contains 14 residues. Per the germline V gene, CDR1 is LGHDT and CDR2 is YNNKEL (reference sequence). The germline V and J ends were trimmed by 4 bases and 4 bases, with 13 bases remaining between them. CDR3 sequence (DNA): TGTGCCAGCAGCCGGACAGAGGCGACCACTGAAGCTTTCTTT. Encoded protein: CASSRTEATTEAFF.

This clone came up once. Written as DNA, the CDR3 is TGTGCCAGCAGCGCGGGATCGTATGGCTACACCTTC. As protein: CASSAGSYGYTF. J is TRBJ1-2 and V is TRBV9; D uncertain. The CDR3 runs to 12 residues. The V and J ends lost 3 bases and 5 bases respectively, with 8 bases between them. The germline gives CDR1 SGDLS, CDR2 YYNGEE.

This clone was observed a few times. The V gene is TRBV30, the J gene TRBJ2-1; TRBD2 matches at 7 bases. With 5 bases clipped from V and 12 bases from J, the junction kept 4 bases outside the gene matches. The CDR3 has 10 amino acids. Looked up from germline, CDR1 is GTSNPN and CDR2 is SVGIG (reference sequence). CDR3 sequence (DNA): TGTGCCTGGGGAAGACTAGCGCAGTTCTTC. Translating it yields CAWGRLAQFF.

This clone appeared once. The V call is TRBV19, the J call TRBJ1-1; 9 bases are a match to TRBD1. CDR1 LNHDA and CDR2 SQIVND come from the germline V gene (reference sequence). With 5 bases clipped from V and 2 bases from J, the junction kept 6 bases outside the gene matches. CDR3 length: 15 amino acids. CDR3 sequence reads: CASSAGTGFNTEAFF. CDR3 DNA: TGTGCCAGTAGTGCCGGGACAGGGTTTAACACTGAAGCTTTCTTT.

In its sample, this clone was seen a few times. The chain uses TRBV4-3 and TRBJ1-5; 7 bases fit TRBD1. CDR3 length: 14 amino acids. The V and J ends lost 1 base and 9 bases, in that order; junction bases with no gene match: 6. Germline CDR1 is LGHNA and CDR2 is YSLEER. CDR3: CASSQGQGSRPQHF. In DNA form, the CDR3 reads TGCGCCAGCAGCCAAGGACAGGGTTCTCGGCCCCAGCATTTT.

CDR3 sequence: CASTGQGSYGYTF. The CDR3 nucleotides read TGTGCCAGCACTGGTCAGGGGAGTTATGGCTACACCTTC. The chain uses TRBV6-5 and TRBJ1-2, with a tentative D call TRBD1 (6 bases). Trimming shortened V by 7 bases and J by 5 bases, and 14 bases separated the two germline ends. This CDR3 has 13 amino acids. The germline CDR1 and CDR2 sequences are MNHEY and SVGAGI.

CDR3 nucleotides: TGTGCCAGCAGCGTACGGGGATTCACAGATACGCAGTATTTT. Encoded protein: CASSVRGFTDTQYF. The chain has TRBV7-2 and TRBJ2-3; D is perhaps TRBD2 (5 bases). CDR3 length: 14 residues. With 5 bases removed from V and 2 bases from J, the gap between germline ends came to 11 bases. Germline-derived CDR1 and CDR2 are SGHTA and FQGNSA.

This clone was counted only a few times. The chain carries TRBV11-2 and TRBJ1-2; 8 bases fit TRBD1. Per germline, CDR1 SGHAT and CDR2 FQNNGV. The CDR3 covers 13 residues. With V trimmed by 7 bases and J by 5 bases, 6 bases remained unmatched. The CDR3 DNA reads as TGTGCCAGCACCGCGGGACAGGCATATGGCTACACCTTC. Its protein product is CASTAGQAYGYTF.

The rearrangement joins TRBV19 to TRBJ1-1; D possibly corresponds to TRBD1 (5 bases). The V gene's germline CDR1 is LNHDA and CDR2 SQIVND (reference sequence). CDR3 length: 15 residues. V was clipped by 2 bases and J by 2 bases, with 12 bases between them. CDR3 protein: CASSISAQGNTEAFF. CDR3 in DNA: TGTGCCAGTAGTATATCGGCCCAGGGAAACACTGAAGCTTTCTTT.

The chain has TRBV5-5 and TRBJ1-1, with 7 bases that match TRBD1. Germline-derived CDR1 and CDR2 are SGHKS and YYEKEE (reference sequence). The CDR3 spans 13 residues. V shed 6 bases, J shed 4 bases, and the junction held 6 bases outside the gene matches. The CDR3 sequence is CASTSEGATEAFF. CDR3 nucleotides: TGTGCCAGCACTTCAGAGGGGGCCACTGAAGCTTTCTTT.

The chain links TRBV27 to TRBJ2-1; the D gene is possibly TRBD1 (6 bases). CDR3 length: 15 residues. V was pared by 3 bases and J by 4 bases, with 13 bases between. The germline CDR1 and CDR2 sequences are MNHEY and SMNVEV (reference sequence). The CDR3 is CASSFFRTVYNEQFF. For the CDR3, the DNA is TGTGCCAGCAGTTTCTTCCGGACAGTGTACAATGAGCAGTTCTTC.

V is TRBV7-2 and J is TRBJ1-1; no clear D gene. Germline values: CDR1 SGHTA, CDR2 FQGNSA. This CDR3 comprises 15 residues. Trimming cost V 5 bases and J 0 bases, with 13 bases left between them. The CDR3 sequence: CASSAQAAMNTEAFF. As DNA, the CDR3 is TGTGCCAGCAGCGCCCAGGCCGCAATGAACACTGAAGCTTTCTTT.

The chain joins TRBV2 to TRBJ2-5; possibly TRBD2 for D (6 bases). The CDR3 is made up of 15 amino acids. Germline CDR1 SNHLY, CDR2 FYNNEI. Deletions cut 6 bases from V and 4 bases from J, with 18 bases between. The CDR3 protein is CASRDRLGLRETQYF. CDR3 DNA sequence: TGTGCCAGCAGAGACAGACTAGGCCTCCGAGAGACCCAGTACTTC.

The J gene is TRBJ2-6, the V gene TRBV6-5, with TRBD1 matching over 9 bases. Germline V CDR1 and CDR2: MNHEY, SVGAGI. The V segment lost 6 bases and the J segment 4 bases; nucleotides outside the gene matches: 4. The CDR3 totals 15 residues. The CDR3 reads CASSTGTGGANVLTF. CDR3 DNA sequence: TGTGCCAGCAGCACCGGGACAGGGGGGGCCAACGTCCTGACTTTC.

This clone was picked up one time. The V gene is TRBV19, the J gene TRBJ2-1; 9 positions agree with TRBD2. The CDR3 has 14 residues. The J segment lost 8 bases and the V segment lost 4 bases, leaving 6 bases of the junction unmatched. Germline V CDR1 and CDR2: LNHDA, SQIVND (reference sequence). The CDR3 coding sequence is TGTGCCAGTAGTAGGCGGGAGGGCCTATATGAGCAGTTCTTC. Protein sequence: CASSRREGLYEQFF.

This clone was counted a single time. The CDR3 spells CASSFRLAGGETQYF. CDR3 bases: TGTGCCAGCAGTTTCCGACTAGCGGGAGGAGAGACCCAGTACTTC. The chain joins TRBV6-2 or TRBV6-3 to TRBJ2-5, with 13 bases matching TRBD2. This CDR3 contains 15 residues. Unmatched junction bases numbered 3, after V lost 4 bases and J lost 4 bases. Per germline, CDR1 MNHEY and CDR2 SVGEGT.

The rearrangement links TRBV5-6 to TRBJ2-7; 7 bases match TRBD2. CDR3 length: 13 residues. Germline loops: CDR1 SGHDT, CDR2 YYEEEE. J was trimmed by 4 bases and V by 2 bases; bases with no gene match: 3. The CDR3 coding sequence is TGTGCCAGCAGCTTTAGCGGGTATTACGAGCAGTACTTC. Translating gives CASSFSGYYEQYF.

This chain connects TRBV10-2 to TRBJ2-3; 16 bases align to TRBD2. The CDR3 is made up of 17 amino acids. CDR1 is WSHSY and CDR2 is SAAADI in the germline V gene. V dropped 4 bases and J dropped 4; count of bases not matched to a gene: 5. The CDR3 DNA is TGCGCCAGCAGTGGTGGGACTAGCGGGGGGGCCTCAGATACGCAGTATTTT. It codes for CASSGGTSGGASDTQYF.

A word on this clone: The sample holds other DNA sequences that translate to the same CDR3. The J gene is TRBJ2-2, the V gene TRBV11-3; D is undetermined. V was pared by 6 bases and J by 2 bases, with 4 bases between. This CDR3 has 12 residues. CDR1 SGHNT and CDR2 YENEEA come from the germline V gene. This chain's CDR3 is CASSPNTGELFF. The DNA for the CDR3 is TGTGCCAGCAGTCCAAACACCGGGGAGCTGTTTTTT. Using reference TRBV11-3 and TRBJ2-2 for the parts outside the CDR3, the full variable domain is EAGVVQSPRYKIIEKKQPVAFWCNPISGHNTLYWYLQNLGQGPELLIRYENEEAVDDSQLPKDRFSAERLKGVDSTLKIQPAELGDSAVYLCASSPNTGELFFGEGSRLTVL.

This clone was found once. The chain has TRBV6-2 or TRBV6-3 and TRBJ2-7, with D unresolved. V was clipped by 6 bases and J by 0 bases, with 18 bases between them. This CDR3 has 16 residues. The germline V gene has CDR1 MNHEY and CDR2 SVGEGT. CDR3 amino acids: CASSLQPPASSYEQYF. The CDR3 nucleotides are TGTGCCAGCAGCCTACAACCCCCCGCCAGCTCCTACGAGCAGTACTTC.

J is TRBJ2-1 and V is TRBV6-4, with 12 bases fitting TRBD1. The CDR3 is 14 residues long. The germline V gene has CDR1 MRHNA and CDR2 SNTAGT. J lost 14 bases, V lost 7 bases, and 12 bases had no gene match. CDR3 loop: CASKVTGTGGREFF. The CDR3 region has the DNA TGTGCCAGCAAGGTCACCGGGACAGGGGGCAGGGAGTTCTTC.

This chain links TRBV9 with TRBJ2-3; possible D gene TRBD2, 6 bases. Germline CDR1 reads SGDLS; CDR2 reads YYNGEE. The V and J ends lost 3 bases and 0 bases respectively, with 14 bases between them. The CDR3 runs to 16 residues. CDR3 bases: TGTGCCAGCAGCGACCTCCCCCGGGGGAGCACAGATACGCAGTATTTT. Translation gives CASSDLPRGSTDTQYF.

The chain joins TRBV19 to TRBJ1-5; 7 bases map to TRBD1. V was clipped by 9 bases and J by 1 base; unmatched bases: 12. CDR1 and CDR2 from the germline V gene are LNHDA and SQIVND (reference sequence). This CDR3 is built from 16 residues. Here the CDR3 reads CASGPYRGQSNQPQHF. Written as DNA, the CDR3 is TGTGCCAGCGGCCCCTACAGGGGACAAAGCAATCAGCCCCAGCATTTT.

V usage is TRBV18 and J usage is TRBJ2-3, with D uncertain. Germline assignment: CDR1 KGHSH and CDR2 LQKENI. Trimming stripped 6 bases from V and 0 bases from J, with 7 bases between. This CDR3 contains 13 residues. This CDR3 is CASSPPSTDTQYF. The CDR3 DNA follows: TGTGCCAGCTCTCCCCCTAGCACAGATACGCAGTATTTT.

The rearrangement links TRBV29-1 to TRBJ2-1; a weak D match, TRBD1 (6 bases). CDR3 length equals 14 residues. Trimming left V 6 bases short and J 1 base short, with 13 bases between. Germline CDR1 and CDR2: SQVTM and ANQGSEA. The CDR3, as DNA: TGCAGCGTCTTATCCAGGGGATCCTACAATGAGCAGTTCTTC. Translation: CSVLSRGSYNEQFF.